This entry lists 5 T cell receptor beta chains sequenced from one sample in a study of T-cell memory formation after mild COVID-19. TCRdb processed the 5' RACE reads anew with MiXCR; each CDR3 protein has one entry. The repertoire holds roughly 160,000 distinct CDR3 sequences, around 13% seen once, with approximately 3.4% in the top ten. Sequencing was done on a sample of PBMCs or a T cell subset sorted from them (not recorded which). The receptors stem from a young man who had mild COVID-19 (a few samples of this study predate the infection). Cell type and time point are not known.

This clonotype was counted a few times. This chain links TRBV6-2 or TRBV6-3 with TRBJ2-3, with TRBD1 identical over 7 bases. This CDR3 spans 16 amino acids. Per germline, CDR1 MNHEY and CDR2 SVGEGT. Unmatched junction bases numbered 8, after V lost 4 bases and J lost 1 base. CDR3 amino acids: CASSSRTGKGTDTQYF. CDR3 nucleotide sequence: TGTGCCAGCAGTTCACGGACAGGCAAAGGCACAGATACGCAGTATTTT.

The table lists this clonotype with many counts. The DNA of the CDR3 is TGTGCCAGCAGCCTTCGGGGGGGAAACATTCAGTACTTC. Its translation is CASSLRGGNIQYF. V gene TRBV3-1 combines with J gene TRBJ2-4, with 8 bases that match TRBD2. The germline CDR1 and CDR2 sequences are LGHDT and YNNKEL (reference sequence). J lost 6 bases, V lost 4 bases, and 2 bases had no gene match. The CDR3 covers 13 residues.

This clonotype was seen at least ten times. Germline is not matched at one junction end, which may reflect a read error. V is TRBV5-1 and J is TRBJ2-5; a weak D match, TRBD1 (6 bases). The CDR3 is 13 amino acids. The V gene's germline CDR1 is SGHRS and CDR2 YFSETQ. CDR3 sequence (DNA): TGCGCCAGCAGGTTGGCCGGACAGGAGACCCAGTACTTC. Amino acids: CASRLAGQETQYF. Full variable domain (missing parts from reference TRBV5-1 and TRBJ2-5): KAGVTQTPRYLIKTRGQQVTLSCSPISGHRSVSWYQQTPGQGLQFLFEYFSETQRNKGNFPGRFSGRQFSNSRSEMNVSTLELGDSALYLCASRLAGQETQYFGPGTRLLVL.

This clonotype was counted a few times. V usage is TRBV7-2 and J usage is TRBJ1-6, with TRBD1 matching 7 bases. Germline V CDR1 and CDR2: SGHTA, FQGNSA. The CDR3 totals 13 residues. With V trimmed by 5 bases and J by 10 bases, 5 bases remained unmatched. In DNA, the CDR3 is TGTGCCAGCAGCATCAGGGGGGACTCACCCCTCCACTTT. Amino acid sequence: CASSIRGDSPLHF.

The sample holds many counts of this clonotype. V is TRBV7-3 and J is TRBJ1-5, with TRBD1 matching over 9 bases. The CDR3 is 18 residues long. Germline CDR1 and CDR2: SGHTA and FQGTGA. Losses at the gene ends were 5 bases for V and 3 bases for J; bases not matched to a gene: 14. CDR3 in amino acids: CASSPIRDRAVFNQPQHF. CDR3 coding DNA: TGTGCCAGCAGCCCTATCCGGGACAGGGCAGTATTCAATCAGCCCCAGCATTTT.